This TCR beta chain was retrieved from a study of control samples from healthy donors and cancer patients. The CDR3 sequence is 13 residues long. V lost 3 bases to trimming and J lost 3 bases; unmatched junction nucleotides: 2. Germline loops: CDR1 SQVTM, CDR2 ANQGSEA. Sequenced by immunoSEQ multiplex PCR; TCRdb stores in-frame clones only, minus some. Found here are roughly 200,000 clones, about 89% of them singletons; the top ten hold 1.8%. The sample was blood. The chain uses TRBV29-1 and TRBJ2-1; TRBD1 matches at 7 bases. This receptor was identified in a man aged 30 to 45 in good health. CDR3 protein: CSVENRGYNEQFF. The CDR3 nucleotides read TGCAGCGTTGAGAACAGGGGCTACAATGAGCAGTTCTTC.